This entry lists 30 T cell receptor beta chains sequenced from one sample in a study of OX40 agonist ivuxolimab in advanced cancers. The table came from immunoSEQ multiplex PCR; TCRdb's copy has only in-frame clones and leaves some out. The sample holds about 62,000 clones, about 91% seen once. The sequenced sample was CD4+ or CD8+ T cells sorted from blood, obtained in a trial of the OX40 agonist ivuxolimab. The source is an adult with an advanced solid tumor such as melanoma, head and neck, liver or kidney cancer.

The CDR3 nucleotides read TGTGCCAGCAGCTTAGCCGGGTTTAACTATGGCTACACCTTC. Translating gives CASSLAGFNYGYTF. The chain couples TRBV13 to TRBJ1-2; D ambiguous. The V gene lost 1 base and the J gene lost 1 base, with 7 bases spanning the gap. This CDR3 spans 14 amino acids. Per the germline V gene, CDR1 is PRHDT and CDR2 is FYEKMQ (reference sequence). The full variable domain, with the rest looked up from reference TRBV13 and TRBJ1-2, is AAGVIQSPRHLIKEKRETATLKCYPIPRHDTVYWYQQGPGQDPQFLISFYEKMQSDKGSIPDRFSAQQFSDYHSELNMSSLELGDSALYFCASSLAGFNYGYTFGSGTRLTVV.

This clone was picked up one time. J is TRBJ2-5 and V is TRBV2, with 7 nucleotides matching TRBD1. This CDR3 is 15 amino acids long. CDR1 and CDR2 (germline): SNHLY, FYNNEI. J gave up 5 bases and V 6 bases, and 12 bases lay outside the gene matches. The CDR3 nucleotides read TGTGCCAGCAGCACCGGTACAGGGGATAGGGAGACCCAGTACTTC. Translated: CASSTGTGDRETQYF.

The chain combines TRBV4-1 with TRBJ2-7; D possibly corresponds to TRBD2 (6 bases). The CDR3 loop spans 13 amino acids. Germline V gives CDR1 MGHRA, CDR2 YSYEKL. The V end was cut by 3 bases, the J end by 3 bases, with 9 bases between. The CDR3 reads CASSQERVYEQYF. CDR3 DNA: TGCGCCAGCAGCCAGGAGCGGGTCTACGAGCAGTACTTC.

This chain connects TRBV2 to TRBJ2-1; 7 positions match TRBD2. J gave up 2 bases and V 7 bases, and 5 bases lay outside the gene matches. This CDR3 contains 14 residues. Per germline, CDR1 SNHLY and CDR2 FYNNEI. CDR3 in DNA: TGTGCCAGCATGTTTCTAGCGGCCTACAATGAGCAGTTCTTC. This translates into CASMFLAAYNEQFF.

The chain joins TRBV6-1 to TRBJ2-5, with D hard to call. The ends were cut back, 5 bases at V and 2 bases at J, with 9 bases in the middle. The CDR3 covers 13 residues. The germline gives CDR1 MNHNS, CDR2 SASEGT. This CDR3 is CASSNSPQETQYF. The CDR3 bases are TGTGCCAGCAGTAACAGCCCGCAAGAGACCCAGTACTTC.

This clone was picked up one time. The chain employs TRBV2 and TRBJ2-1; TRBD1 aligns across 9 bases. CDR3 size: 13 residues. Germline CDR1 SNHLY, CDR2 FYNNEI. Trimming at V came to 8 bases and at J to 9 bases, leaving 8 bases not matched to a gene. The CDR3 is CASDPRDRVEQFF. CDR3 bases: TGTGCCAGCGATCCCCGGGACAGGGTTGAGCAGTTCTTC.

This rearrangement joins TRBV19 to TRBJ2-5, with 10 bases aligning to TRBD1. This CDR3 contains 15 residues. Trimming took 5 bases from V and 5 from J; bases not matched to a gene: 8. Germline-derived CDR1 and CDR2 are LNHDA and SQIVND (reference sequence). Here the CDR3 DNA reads TGTGCCAGTAGTCCGGGACAGGGGCTCTGGGAGACCCAGTACTTC. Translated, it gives CASSPGQGLWETQYF.

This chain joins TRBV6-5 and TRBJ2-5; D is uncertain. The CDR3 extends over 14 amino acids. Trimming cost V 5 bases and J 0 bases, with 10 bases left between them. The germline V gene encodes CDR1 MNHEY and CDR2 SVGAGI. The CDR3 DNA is TGTGCCAGCAGTACGGGTTCGTACCAAGAGACCCAGTACTTC. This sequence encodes CASSTGSYQETQYF.

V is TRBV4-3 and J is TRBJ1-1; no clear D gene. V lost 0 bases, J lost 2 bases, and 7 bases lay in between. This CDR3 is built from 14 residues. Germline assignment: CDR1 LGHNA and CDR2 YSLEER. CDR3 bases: TGCGCCAGCAGCCAAGACGTCAGCAACACTGAAGCTTTCTTT. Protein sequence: CASSQDVSNTEAFF.

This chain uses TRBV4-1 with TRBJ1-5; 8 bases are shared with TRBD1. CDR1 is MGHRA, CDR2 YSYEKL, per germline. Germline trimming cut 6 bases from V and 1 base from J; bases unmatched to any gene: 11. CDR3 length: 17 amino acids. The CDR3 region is CASSHAPGGGSNQPQHF. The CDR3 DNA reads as TGCGCCAGCAGTCACGCTCCAGGGGGCGGGAGCAATCAGCCCCAGCATTTT.

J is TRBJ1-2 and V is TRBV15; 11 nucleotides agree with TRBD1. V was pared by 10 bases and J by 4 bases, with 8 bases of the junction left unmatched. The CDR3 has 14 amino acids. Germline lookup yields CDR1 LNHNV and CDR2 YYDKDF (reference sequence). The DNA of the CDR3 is TGTGCCATCGCTTCGGACAGGGGGCCCTATGGCTACACCTTC. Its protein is CAIASDRGPYGYTF.

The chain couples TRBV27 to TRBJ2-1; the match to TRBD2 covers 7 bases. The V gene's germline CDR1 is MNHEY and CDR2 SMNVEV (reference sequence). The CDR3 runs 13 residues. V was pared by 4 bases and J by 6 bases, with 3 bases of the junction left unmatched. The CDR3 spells CASSSGTTNEQFF. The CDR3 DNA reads TGTGCCAGCAGTTCCGGGACTACCAATGAGCAGTTCTTC.

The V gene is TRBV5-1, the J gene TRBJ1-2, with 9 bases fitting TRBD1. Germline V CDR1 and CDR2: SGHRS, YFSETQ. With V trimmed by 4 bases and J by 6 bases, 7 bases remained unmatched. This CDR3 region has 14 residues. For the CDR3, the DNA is TGCGCCAGCAGCGGGGGACAGGGAGTAGATGGCTACACCTTC. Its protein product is CASSGGQGVDGYTF.

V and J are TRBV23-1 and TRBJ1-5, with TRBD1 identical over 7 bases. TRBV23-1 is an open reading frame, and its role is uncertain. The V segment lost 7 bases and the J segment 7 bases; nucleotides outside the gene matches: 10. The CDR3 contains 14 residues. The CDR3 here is CASTQGGVEQPQHF. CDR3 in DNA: TGCGCCAGCACCCAGGGGGGGGTTGAACAGCCCCAGCATTTT.

The CDR3 DNA is TGTGCCAGCAGTGAATCCGGCGGGACCTACGAGCAGTACTTC. It yields the protein CASSESGGTYEQYF. The rearrangement joins TRBV25-1 to TRBJ2-7; perhaps TRBD2 as D (6 bases). The germline V gene has CDR1 MGHDK and CDR2 SYGVNS. Deletions cut 1 base from V and 2 bases from J, with 9 bases between. The CDR3 is 14 residues long.

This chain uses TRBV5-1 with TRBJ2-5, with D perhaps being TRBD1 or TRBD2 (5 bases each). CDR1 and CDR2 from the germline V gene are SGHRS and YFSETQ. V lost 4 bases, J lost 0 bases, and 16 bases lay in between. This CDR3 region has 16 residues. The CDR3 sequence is CASSLERDPYQETQYF. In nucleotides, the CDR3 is TGCGCCAGCAGCCTGGAGAGGGACCCGTACCAAGAGACCCAGTACTTC.

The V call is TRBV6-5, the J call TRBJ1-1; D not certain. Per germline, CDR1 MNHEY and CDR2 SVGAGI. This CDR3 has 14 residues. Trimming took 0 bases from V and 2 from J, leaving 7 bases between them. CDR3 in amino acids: CASSYSSANTEAFF. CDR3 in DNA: TGTGCCAGCAGTTACTCGTCAGCCAACACTGAAGCTTTCTTT.

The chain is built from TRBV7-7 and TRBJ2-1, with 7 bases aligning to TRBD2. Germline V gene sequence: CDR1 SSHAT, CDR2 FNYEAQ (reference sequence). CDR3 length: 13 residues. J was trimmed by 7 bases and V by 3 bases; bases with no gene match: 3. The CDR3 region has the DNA TGTGCCAGCAGCTTCCTTAGCGGGAATGAGCAGTTCTTC. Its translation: CASSFLSGNEQFF.

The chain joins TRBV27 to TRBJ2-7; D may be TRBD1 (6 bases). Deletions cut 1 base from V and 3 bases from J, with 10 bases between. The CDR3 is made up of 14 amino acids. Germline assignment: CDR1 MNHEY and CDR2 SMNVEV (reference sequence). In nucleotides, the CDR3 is TGTGCCAGCAGTTTATACGGGACAAGCTACGAGCAGTACTTC. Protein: CASSLYGTSYEQYF.

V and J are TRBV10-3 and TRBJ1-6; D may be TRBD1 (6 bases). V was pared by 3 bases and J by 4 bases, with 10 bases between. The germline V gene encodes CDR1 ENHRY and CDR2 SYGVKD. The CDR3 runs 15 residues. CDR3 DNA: TGTGCCATCAGTGAAGAGGGGGTGTATAATTCACCCCTCCACTTT. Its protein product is CAISEEGVYNSPLHF.

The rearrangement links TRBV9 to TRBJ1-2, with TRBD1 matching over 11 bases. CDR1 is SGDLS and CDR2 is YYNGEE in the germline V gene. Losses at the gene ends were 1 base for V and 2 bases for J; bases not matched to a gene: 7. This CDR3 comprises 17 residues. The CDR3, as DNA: TGTGCCAGCAGCGTATCCCACGGGACAGGGGGAAACTATGGCTACACCTTC. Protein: CASSVSHGTGGNYGYTF.

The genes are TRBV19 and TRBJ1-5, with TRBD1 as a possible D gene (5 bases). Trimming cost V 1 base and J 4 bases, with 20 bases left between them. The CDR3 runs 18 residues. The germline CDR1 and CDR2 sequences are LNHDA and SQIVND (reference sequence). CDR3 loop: CASSIVVLAGRRNQPQHF. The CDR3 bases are TGTGCCAGTAGTATAGTTGTTTTGGCGGGGCGAAGGAATCAGCCCCAGCATTTT.

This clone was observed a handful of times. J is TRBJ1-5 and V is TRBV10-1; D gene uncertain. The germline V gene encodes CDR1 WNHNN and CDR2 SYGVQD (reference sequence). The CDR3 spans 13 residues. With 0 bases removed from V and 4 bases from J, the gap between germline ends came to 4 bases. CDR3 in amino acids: CASSESGNQPQHF. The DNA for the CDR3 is TGCGCCAGCAGTGAGTCGGGGAATCAGCCCCAGCATTTT.

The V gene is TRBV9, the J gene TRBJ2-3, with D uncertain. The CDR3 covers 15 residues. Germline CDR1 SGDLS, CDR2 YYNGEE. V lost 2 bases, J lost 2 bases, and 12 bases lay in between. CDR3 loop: CASSVGGENTDTQYF. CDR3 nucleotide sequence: TGTGCCAGCAGCGTTGGCGGAGAAAACACAGATACGCAGTATTTT.

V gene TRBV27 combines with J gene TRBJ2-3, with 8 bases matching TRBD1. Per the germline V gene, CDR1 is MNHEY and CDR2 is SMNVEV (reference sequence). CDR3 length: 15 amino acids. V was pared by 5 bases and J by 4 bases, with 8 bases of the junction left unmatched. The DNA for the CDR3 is TGTGCCAGCAGTACCTCGGACAGGGCCCCAGATACGCAGTATTTT. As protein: CASSTSDRAPDTQYF.

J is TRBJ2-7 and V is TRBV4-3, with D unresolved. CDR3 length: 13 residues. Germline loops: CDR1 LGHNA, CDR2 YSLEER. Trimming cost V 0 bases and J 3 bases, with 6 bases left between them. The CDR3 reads CASSQDQSYEQYF. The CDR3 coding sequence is TGCGCCAGCAGCCAAGATCAAAGCTACGAGCAGTACTTC.

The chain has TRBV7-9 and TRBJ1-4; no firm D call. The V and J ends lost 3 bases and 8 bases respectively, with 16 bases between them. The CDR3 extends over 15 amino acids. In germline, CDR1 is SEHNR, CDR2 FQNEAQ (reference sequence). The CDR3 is CASSFDLGAWEKLFF. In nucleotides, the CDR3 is TGTGCCAGCAGCTTTGACCTCGGCGCTTGGGAAAAACTGTTTTTT. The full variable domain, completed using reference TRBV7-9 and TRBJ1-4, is DTGVSQNPRHKITKRGQNVTFRCDPISEHNRLYWYRQTLGQGPEFLTYFQNEAQLEKSRLLSDRFSAERPKGSFSTLEIQRTEQGDSAMYLCASSFDLGAWEKLFFGSGTQLSVL.

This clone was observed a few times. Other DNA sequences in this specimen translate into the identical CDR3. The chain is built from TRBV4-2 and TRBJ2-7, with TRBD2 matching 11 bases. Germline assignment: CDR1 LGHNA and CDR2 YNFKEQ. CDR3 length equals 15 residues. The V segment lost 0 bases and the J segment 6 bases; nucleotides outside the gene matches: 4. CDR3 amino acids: CASSQELAGVSEQYF. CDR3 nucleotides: TGTGCCAGCAGCCAAGAACTAGCGGGAGTGAGCGAGCAGTACTTC.

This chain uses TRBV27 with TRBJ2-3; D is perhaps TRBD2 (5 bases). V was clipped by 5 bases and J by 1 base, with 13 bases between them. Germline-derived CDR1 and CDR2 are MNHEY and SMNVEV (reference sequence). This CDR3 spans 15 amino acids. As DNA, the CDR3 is TGTGCCAGCAGTCCGGGGTGGTTGGGCACAGATACGCAGTATTTT. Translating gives CASSPGWLGTDTQYF.

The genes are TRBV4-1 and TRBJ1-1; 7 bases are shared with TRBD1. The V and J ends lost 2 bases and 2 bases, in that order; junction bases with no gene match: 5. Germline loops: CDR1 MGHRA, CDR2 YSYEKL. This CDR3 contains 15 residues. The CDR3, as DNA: TGCGCCAGCAGCCAATTGGGACAGACCAACACTGAAGCTTTCTTT. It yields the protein CASSQLGQTNTEAFF.